The rows below give T cell receptor beta chains drawn from one sample of a study of PD-1 blockade in classical Hodgkin lymphoma. Data came from immunoSEQ multiplex PCR; TCRdb stores just in-frame clones and leaves some out. Seen here are under 20,000 clones, around 86% observed once, and the top ten hold around 14%. The sequences come from peripheral blood mononuclear cells (PBMCs), collected before the second cycle of nivolumab. The receptors shown here come from a human donor with classical Hodgkin lymphoma. The CDR3 runs from the conserved cysteine through the conserved F or W. The D gene is left open where the match is weak. Clone size appears in some rows only: once, few, many, or a class for an expanded clone.

TRBJ2-5 - TRBV5-1 TRBD2 16 TGCGCCAGCAGCCCGGGGGTCGGGACTAGCGGGGAGACCCAGTACTTC CASSPGVGTSGETQYF
TRBJ1-1 - TRBV18 - 13 TGTGCCAGCTCACCAACCATGAACACTGAAGCTTTCTTT CASSPTMNTEAFF
TRBJ2-2 - TRBV14 - 13 TGTGCCAGCAGCAAGGTGGGCACCGGGGAGCTGTTTTTT CASSKVGTGELFF
TRBJ2-1 few TRBV6-5 TRBD2 15 TGTGCCAGCAGTTACTCTAGCGGGGGGTACAATGAGCAGTTCTTC CASSYSSGGYNEQFF
TRBJ2-5 - TRBV5-1 - 13 TGCGCCAGCAGCTTGGCAGGGAGGGAGACCCAGTACTTC CASSLAGRETQYF
TRBJ2-7 - TRBV5-1 TRBD1 13 TGCGCCAGCAGCTGGACAGGGGACTACGAGCAGTACTTC CASSWTGDYEQYF
TRBJ1-2 - TRBV6-5 TRBD1 15 TGTGCCAGCAGTAAAACGGGACAGGGTGTTTATGGCTACACCTTC CASSKTGQGVYGYTF
TRBJ2-5 once TRBV6-5 - 14 TGTGCCAGCAGTTACTTGCGGGGAGGAGGGACCCAGTACTTC CASSYLRGGGTQYF
TRBJ1-3 - TRBV4-3 - 12 TGCGCCAGCAGCCAAGAGGGAAACACCATATATTTT CASSQEGNTIYF
TRBJ1-1 - TRBV5-8 - 13 TGTGCCAGCAGCCCCTCGACGGGAACTGAAGCTTTCTTT CASSPSTGTEAFF
TRBJ2-1 once TRBV18 - 16 TGTGCCAGCTCACCACCGTCTAGGGGACACTACAATGAGCAGTTCTTC CASSPPSRGHYNEQFF
TRBJ2-5 - TRBV6-1 - 16 TGTGCCAGCAGTGAAGTCGTTAGGGGGATGAAAGCGTCCCAGTACTTC CASSEVVRGMKASQYF
TRBJ1-2 - TRBV18 - 15 TGTGCCAGCTCACCACTAACAGCCTCTATCTATGGCTACACCTTC CASSPLTASIYGYTF
TRBJ2-2 once TRBV5-1 - 16 TGCGCCAGCAGCCTATCGGTCGTCCAGGGAATCGGGGAGCTGTTTTTT CASSLSVVQGIGELFF
TRBJ1-1 - TRBV6-5 - 12 TGTGCCAGCAGTTACGGGTCAGATGAAGCTTTCTTT CASSYGSDEAFF
TRBJ2-7 - TRBV9 - 13 TGTGCCAGCAGCGTAGGGGACTCGGGAGAGCAGTACTTC CASSVGDSGEQYF
TRBJ1-5 - TRBV5-1 - 14 TGCGCCAGCAGCTGGGCAGGGGGCAATCAGCCCCAGCATTTT CASSWAGGNQPQHF
TRBJ2-3 - TRBV7-9 - 13 TGTGCCAGCAGCTTAGAGGGTCGAGGGGTGCAGTATTTT CASSLEGRGVQYF
TRBJ2-1 - TRBV6-4 TRBD2 18 TGTGCCAGCAGTGATCTAGCGGGGGGCCCTAAATCCTACAATGAGCAGTTCTTC CASSDLAGGPKSYNEQFF
TRBJ1-1 medium-sized TRBV14 - 13 TGTGCCAGCAGCCAAGAGCGGAGGATGGAAGCTTTCTTT CASSQERRMEAFF
TRBJ1-1 - TRBV29-1 - 12 TGCAGCGTTCGGGGGGGAGGGACTGAAGCTTTCTTT CSVRGGGTEAFF
TRBJ1-1 - TRBV7-8 - 14 TGTGCCAGCAGCTTAGTAAGAACCGGGGGTGAAGCTTTCTTT CASSLVRTGGEAFF
TRBJ1-1 few TRBV4-1 - 17 TGCGCCAGCAATTGGGTCCGGGACCCGCGAGGGAACACTGAAGCTTTCTTT CASNWVRDPRGNTEAFF
TRBJ1-6 few TRBV19 - 13 TGTGCCAGTAGTCCGGCCGCGAATTCACCCCTCCACTTT CASSPAANSPLHF
TRBJ2-1 - TRBV5-1 - 14 TGCGCCAGCAGCTCACGGGGGGCTGGCAATGAGCAGTTCTTC CASSSRGAGNEQFF
TRBJ2-1 - TRBV7-6 - 15 TGTGCCAGCAGCTTAGGGTTCGGGGGCTACAATGAGCAGTTCTTC CASSLGFGGYNEQFF
TRBJ1-2 - TRBV7-9 TRBD1 12 TGTGCCAGCACCCTGACAGGGGATGGCTACACCTTC CASTLTGDGYTF
TRBJ1-1 - TRBV6-5 TRBD1 14 TGTGCCAGCAGGTCGACAGGGAAGAACACTGAAGCTTTCTTT CASRSTGKNTEAFF
TRBJ2-7 - TRBV5-1 TRBD1 15 TGCGCCAGCAGTTTATTTCCGTCACAGGGGCTCGAGCAGTACTTC CASSLFPSQGLEQYF
TRBJ2-3 - TRBV12-5 - 13 TGTGCTAGTGGTTTCAGCCTAGCAGATACGCAGTATTTT CASGFSLADTQYF
TRBJ2-1 - TRBV4-3 - 14 TGCGCCAGCAGTCTAGTGGGGGCTTACAATGAGCAGTTCTTC CASSLVGAYNEQFF
TRBJ1-5 - TRBV5-1 TRBD1 18 TGCGCCAGCAGTTTAGGTACCGGGACAGGGAATAGCAATCAGCCCCAGCATTTT CASSLGTGTGNSNQPQHF
TRBJ1-5 - TRBV10-2 TRBD1 15 TGCGCCAGCAGTGAGGCCGGGACAGCGAATCAGCCCCAGCATTTT CASSEAGTANQPQHF
TRBJ2-4 - TRBV5-1 TRBD1 17 TGCGCCAGCAGCTTGGCCGGGGGACAGGGGAACCAAAACATTCAGTACTTC CASSLAGGQGNQNIQYF
TRBJ2-5 - TRBV4-3 - 15 TGCGCCAGCAGCCAGTCGGGACTCACCCAAGAGACCCAGTACTTC CASSQSGLTQETQYF
TRBJ2-3 - TRBV7-8 TRBD1 18 TGTGCCAGCAGCCTCAGGATACCACAGGGGGCTAGCACAGATACGCAGTATTTT CASSLRIPQGASTDTQYF
TRBJ1-4 - TRBV5-1 - 15 TGCGCCAGCAGCTTGGTTGGCAGTGTTGGTGAAAAACTGTTTTTT CASSLVGSVGEKLFF
TRBJ2-3 - TRBV6-6 TRBD2 16 TGTGCCAGCAGTTACTCATCGGGGGGGTACACAGATACGCAGTATTTT CASSYSSGGYTDTQYF
TRBJ2-1 - TRBV6-5 - 15 TGTGCCAGCAGTTACATGTCGAGCTCCTACAATGAGCAGTTCTTC CASSYMSSSYNEQFF
TRBJ2-5 once TRBV5-1 TRBD1 15 TGCGCCAGCAGCGAGATGGGACAGGGAGCAGGGACCCAGTACTTC CASSEMGQGAGTQYF
TRBJ1-6 - TRBV6-4 - 14 TGTGCCAGCAGTGAACACAGTGGTAATTCACCCCTCCACTTT CASSEHSGNSPLHF
TRBJ2-3 - TRBV21-1 - 17 TGTGCCAGCAGCAAAGGCCAGGGGAATAATAGCACAGATACGCAGTATTTT CASSKGQGNNSTDTQYF
TRBJ1-2 - TRBV19 - 14 TGTGCCAGTAGTAGACCCGGGACCACCTATGGCTACACCTTC CASSRPGTTYGYTF